The present T cell receptor beta chain was sequenced within a study of shared clonotypes between healthy human individuals. Germline CDR1 is SGHNT and CDR2 is YYREEE (reference sequence). The CDR3 runs 13 residues. The ends were cut back, 4 bases at V and 1 base at J, with 8 bases in the middle. Sequencing used immunoSEQ multiplex PCR; TCRdb keeps in-frame clones, though not all of them. The sample records roughly 1,600,000 clones, less than 99% being singletons. The rearrangement joins TRBV5-4 to TRBJ1-1; D is unresolved. This TCR was recovered from a man between 25 and 39 years old in good health. Sequencing was carried out using naive CD4+ T cells sorted from blood. The subset: CD45RA+ positively selected. The CDR3 region is CASSPRWNTEAFF. The CDR3 DNA reads as TGTGCCAGCAGCCCCCGGTGGAACACTGAAGCTTTCTTT.